This is a list of T cell receptor beta chains from one sample in a study of cytomegalovirus exposure and HLA in healthy donors. The table came from immunoSEQ multiplex PCR; TCRdb's copy has only in-frame clones and leaves some out. The sample contains tens of thousands of clones, 75% to 90% of which appear only once. Sequencing input: PBMCs. The receptor set was obtained from a man aged 50-59 years in good health and CMV-seropositive. The CDR3 runs from the conserved cysteine through the conserved F or W. Clone sizes are given selectively: once, few, many, or a class where the clone is expanded.

len	v_gene	j_gene	abundance	CDR3aa
15	TRBV7-8	TRBJ1-5	NA	CASSLIGGGNQPQHF
18	TRBV2	TRBJ2-7	NA	CASSRGGAQGLSGNEQYF
13	TRBV5-1	TRBJ2-7	NA	CASSGDWLYEQYF
16	TRBV12-5	TRBJ2-1	NA	CASGLRIRTNNNEQFF
13	TRBV9	TRBJ1-1	NA	CASSAELSPEAFF
15	TRBV7-9	TRBJ2-2	NA	CASSLGTGYAGELFF
14	TRBV19	TRBJ2-5	few	CASSSGRGRETQYF
16	TRBV18	TRBJ1-3	NA	CASSPQAYSSGNTIYF
16	TRBV30	TRBJ1-2	NA	CAWSAPGTGIFYGYTF
15	TRBV7-6	TRBJ2-7	NA	CASSLETSGTYEQYF
16	TRBV7-8	TRBJ1-6	NA	CASTPWGDRGNSPLHF
15	TRBV10-3	TRBJ2-7	once	CAISKTRDTSYEQYF
13	TRBV5-1	TRBJ2-5	NA	CASSLPGQETQYF
14	TRBV27	TRBJ2-7	NA	CASSLLGLATEQYF
14	TRBV18	TRBJ2-7	NA	CASSPREFLYEQYF